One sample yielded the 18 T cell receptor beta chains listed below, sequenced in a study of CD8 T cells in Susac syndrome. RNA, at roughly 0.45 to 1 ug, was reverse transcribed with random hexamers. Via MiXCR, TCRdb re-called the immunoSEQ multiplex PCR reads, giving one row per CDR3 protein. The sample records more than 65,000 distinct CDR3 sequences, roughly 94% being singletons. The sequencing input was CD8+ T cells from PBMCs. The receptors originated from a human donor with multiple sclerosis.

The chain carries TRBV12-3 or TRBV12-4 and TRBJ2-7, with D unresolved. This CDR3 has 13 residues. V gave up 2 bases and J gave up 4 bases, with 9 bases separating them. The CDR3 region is CASSLLIRYEQYF. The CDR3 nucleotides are TGTGCCAGCAGTTTACTGATCCGTTACGAGCAGTACTTC.

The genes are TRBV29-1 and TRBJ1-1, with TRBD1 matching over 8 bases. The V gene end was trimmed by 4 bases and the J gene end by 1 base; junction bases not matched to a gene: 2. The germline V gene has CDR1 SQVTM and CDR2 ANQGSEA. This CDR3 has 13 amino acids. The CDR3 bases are TGCAGCGTTGGAGGACAGGGGAACACTGAAGCTTTCTTT. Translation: CSVGGQGNTEAFF.

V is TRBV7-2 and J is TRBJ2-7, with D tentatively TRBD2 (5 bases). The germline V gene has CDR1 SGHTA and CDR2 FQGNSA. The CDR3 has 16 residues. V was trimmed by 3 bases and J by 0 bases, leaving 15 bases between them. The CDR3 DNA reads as TGTGCCAGCAGCTTCGAACTAGTGGGCCTCTCCTACGAGCAGTACTTC. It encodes CASSFELVGLSYEQYF. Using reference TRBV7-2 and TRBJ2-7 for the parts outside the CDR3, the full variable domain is GAGVSQSPSNKVTEKGKDVELRCDPISGHTALYWYRQSLGQGLEFLIYFQGNSAPDKSGLPSDRFSAERTGGSVSTLTIQRTQQEDSAVYLCASSFELVGLSYEQYFGPGTRLTVT.

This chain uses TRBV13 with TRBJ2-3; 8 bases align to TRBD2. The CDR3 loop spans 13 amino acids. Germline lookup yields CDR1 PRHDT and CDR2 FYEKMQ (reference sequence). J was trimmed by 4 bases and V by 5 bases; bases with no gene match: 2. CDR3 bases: TGTGCCAGCAGCCCGGGGGGGCCAGATACGCAGTATTTT. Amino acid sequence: CASSPGGPDTQYF. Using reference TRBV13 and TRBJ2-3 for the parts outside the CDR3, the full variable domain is AAGVIQSPRHLIKEKRETATLKCYPIPRHDTVYWYQQGPGQDPQFLISFYEKMQSDKGSIPDRFSAQQFSDYHSELNMSSLELGDSALYFCASSPGGPDTQYFGPGTRLTVL.

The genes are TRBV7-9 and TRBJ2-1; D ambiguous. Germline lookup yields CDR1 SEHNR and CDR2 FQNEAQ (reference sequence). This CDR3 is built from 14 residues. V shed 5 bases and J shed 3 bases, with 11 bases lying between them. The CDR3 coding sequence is TGTGCCAGCAGCGGCGCCATAGACTACAATGAGCAGTTCTTC. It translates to CASSGAIDYNEQFF. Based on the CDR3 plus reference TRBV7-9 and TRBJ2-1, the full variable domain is DTGVSQNPRHKITKRGQNVTFRCDPISEHNRLYWYRQTLGQGPEFLTYFQNEAQLEKSRLLSDRFSAERPKGSFSTLEIQRTEQGDSAMYLCASSGAIDYNEQFFGPGTRLTVL.

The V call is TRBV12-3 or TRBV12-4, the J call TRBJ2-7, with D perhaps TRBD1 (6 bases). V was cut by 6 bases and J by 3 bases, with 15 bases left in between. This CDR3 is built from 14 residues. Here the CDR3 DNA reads TGTGCCAGCAGCTACACAGGGAAAGGCTACGAGCAGTACTTC. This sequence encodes CASSYTGKGYEQYF.

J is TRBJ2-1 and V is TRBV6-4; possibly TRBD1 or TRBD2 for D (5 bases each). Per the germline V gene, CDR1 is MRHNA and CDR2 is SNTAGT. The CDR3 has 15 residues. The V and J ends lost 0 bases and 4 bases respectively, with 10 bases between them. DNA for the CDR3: TGTGCCAGCAGTGACTCGGGACGGACTTACAATGAGCAGTTCTTC. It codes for CASSDSGRTYNEQFF.

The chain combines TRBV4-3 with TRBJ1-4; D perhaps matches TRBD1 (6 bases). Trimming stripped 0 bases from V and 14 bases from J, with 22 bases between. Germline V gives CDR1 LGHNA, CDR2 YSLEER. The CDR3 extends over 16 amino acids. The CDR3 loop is CASSQDVTGQSFHLFF. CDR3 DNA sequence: TGCGCCAGCAGCCAAGATGTTACAGGGCAATCCTTTCATCTGTTTTTT.

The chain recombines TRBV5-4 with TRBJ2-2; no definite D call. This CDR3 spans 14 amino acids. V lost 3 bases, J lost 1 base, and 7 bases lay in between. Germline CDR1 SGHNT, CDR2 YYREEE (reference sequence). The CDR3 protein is CASSSSENTGELFF. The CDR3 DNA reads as TGTGCCAGCAGCTCCTCTGAGAACACCGGGGAGCTGTTTTTT.

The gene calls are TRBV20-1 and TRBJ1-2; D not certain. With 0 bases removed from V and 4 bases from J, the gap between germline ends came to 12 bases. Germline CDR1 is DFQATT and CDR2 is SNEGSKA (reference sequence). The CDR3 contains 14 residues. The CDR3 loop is CSARDLADLYGYTF. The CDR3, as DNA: TGCAGTGCTAGAGATCTGGCAGACCTCTATGGCTACACCTTC.

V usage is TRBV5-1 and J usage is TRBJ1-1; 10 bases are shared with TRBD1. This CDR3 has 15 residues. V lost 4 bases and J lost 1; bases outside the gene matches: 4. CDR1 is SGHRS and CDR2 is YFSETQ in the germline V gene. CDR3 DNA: TGCGCCAGCAGCGGCAGACAGGGGGCGAACACTGAAGCTTTCTTT. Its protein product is CASSGRQGANTEAFF.

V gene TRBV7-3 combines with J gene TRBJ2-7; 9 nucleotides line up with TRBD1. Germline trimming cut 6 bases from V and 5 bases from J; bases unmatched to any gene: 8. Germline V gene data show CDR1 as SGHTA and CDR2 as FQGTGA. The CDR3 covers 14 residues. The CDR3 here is CASSPGTGLNEQYF. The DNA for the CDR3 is TGTGCCAGCAGTCCTGGGACAGGGCTGAACGAGCAGTACTTC.

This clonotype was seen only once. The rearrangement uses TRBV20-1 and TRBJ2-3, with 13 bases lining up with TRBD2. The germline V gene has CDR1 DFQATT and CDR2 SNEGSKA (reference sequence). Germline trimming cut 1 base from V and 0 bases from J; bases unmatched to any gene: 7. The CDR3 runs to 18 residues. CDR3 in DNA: TGCAGTGCTAGAGCCACTAGCGGGGGGGCGGCGAGCACAGATACGCAGTATTTT. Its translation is CSARATSGGAASTDTQYF.

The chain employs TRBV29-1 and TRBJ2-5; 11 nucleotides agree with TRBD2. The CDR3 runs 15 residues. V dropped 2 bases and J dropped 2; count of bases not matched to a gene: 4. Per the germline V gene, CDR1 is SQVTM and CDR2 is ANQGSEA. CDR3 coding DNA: TGCAGCGTTGAAATGCTAGCGGGAGGACAAGAGACCCAGTACTTC. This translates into CSVEMLAGGQETQYF.

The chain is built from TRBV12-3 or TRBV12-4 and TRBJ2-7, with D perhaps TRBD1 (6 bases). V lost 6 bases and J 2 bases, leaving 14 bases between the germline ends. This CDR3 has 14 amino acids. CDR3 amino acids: CASRSSGDTYEQYF. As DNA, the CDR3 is TGTGCCAGCAGATCCTCAGGGGACACCTACGAGCAGTACTTC.

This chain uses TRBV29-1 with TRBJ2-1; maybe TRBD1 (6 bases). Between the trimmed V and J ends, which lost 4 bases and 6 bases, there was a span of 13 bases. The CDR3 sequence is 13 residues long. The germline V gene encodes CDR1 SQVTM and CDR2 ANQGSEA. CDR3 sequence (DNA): TGCAGCGTTGGGCAGGGGCACTTCAATGAGCAGTTCTTC. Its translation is CSVGQGHFNEQFF.

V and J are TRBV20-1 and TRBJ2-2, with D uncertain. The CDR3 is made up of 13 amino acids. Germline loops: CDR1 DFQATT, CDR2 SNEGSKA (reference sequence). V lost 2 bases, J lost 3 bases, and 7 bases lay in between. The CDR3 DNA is TGCAGTGCTAGATACGGTGACACCGGGGAGCTGTTTTTT. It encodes CSARYGDTGELFF.

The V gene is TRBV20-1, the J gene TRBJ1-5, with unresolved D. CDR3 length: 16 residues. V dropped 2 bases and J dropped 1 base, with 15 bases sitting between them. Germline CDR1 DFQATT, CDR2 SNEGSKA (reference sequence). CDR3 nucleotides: TGCAGTGCTAGATCTTTTAGGGCGGCCAGCAATCAGCCCCAGCATTTT. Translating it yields CSARSFRAASNQPQHF.